These T cell receptor beta chains were read from a single sample in a study of T cells in Graves' hyperthyroidism and ophthalmopathy. TCRdb reanalysed the multiplex PCR reads using MiXCR and keeps one entry per CDR3 protein. The profile covers around 800,000 distinct CDR3 sequences, with about two fifths appearing a single time and 7% to 10% taken by the ten largest. Sequenced: blood. All receptors derive from a man between 18 and 35 years old with Graves' hyperthyroidism. CDR3s include the opening cysteine and the closing phenylalanine or tryptophan. A D gene is named only where the DNA matches it firmly. Part of the rows lack a size; the others show once, few, many or a class for expanded clones.

V: TRBV12-3/TRBV12-4; J: TRBJ1-1; size: many; D: -; DNA: TGTGCCAGCAGCTTAGGGGGTGAAGCTTTCTTT; CDR3: CASSLGGEAFF
V: TRBV5-1; J: TRBJ2-5; size: -; D: TRBD2; DNA: TGCGCCAGCAGTCTACTAGGACTAGCGGGGGATGTCCAGTACTTC; CDR3: CASSLLGLAGDVQYF
V: TRBV7-6; J: TRBJ1-3; size: many; D: -; DNA: TGTGCCAGCAGCCGGACACAGGGCTCTGGAAACACCATATATTTT; CDR3: CASSRTQGSGNTIYF
V: TRBV2; J: TRBJ2-6; size: many; D: -; DNA: TGTGCCAGGAGTGAGGAAACTGGGGCCAACGTCCTGACTTTC; CDR3: CARSEETGANVLTF
V: TRBV6-5; J: TRBJ2-7; size: -; D: -; DNA: TGTGCCAGCAGGGAAGTGGACAGCTCCTACGAGCAGTACTTC; CDR3: CASREVDSSYEQYF
V: TRBV19; J: TRBJ2-3; size: -; D: TRBD2; DNA: TGTGCCACTTCGACTAGCGGGGCCACAGATACGCAGTATTTT; CDR3: CATSTSGATDTQYF
V: TRBV7-2; J: TRBJ1-1; size: few; D: -; DNA: TGTGCCAGCAGCGCCCCTCCACAGGGCGAGGGGACTGAAGCTTTCTTT; CDR3: CASSAPPQGEGTEAFF
V: TRBV2; J: TRBJ2-5; size: -; D: -; DNA: TGTGCCAGCAGCGTGCTAGGGCGCAATCAGCCCCAGTACTTC; CDR3: CASSVLGRNQPQYF
V: TRBV10-3; J: TRBJ2-7; size: many; D: TRBD1; DNA: TGTGCCATCAGAGGGACAGGGGCCTACGAGCAGTACTTC; CDR3: CAIRGTGAYEQYF
V: TRBV5-1; J: TRBJ2-7; size: -; D: TRBD2; DNA: TGCGCCAGCAGCCAATACGACGGGAGGGCCCTCTCCTACGAGCAGTACTTC; CDR3: CASSQYDGRALSYEQYF
V: TRBV12-3/TRBV12-4; J: TRBJ2-5; size: few; D: TRBD2; DNA: TGTGCCAGCAGTTCGCCCTCTAGCGGCAGAGAGACCCAGTACTTC; CDR3: CASSSPSSGRETQYF
V: TRBV19; J: TRBJ1-3; size: -; D: -; DNA: TGTGCCAGCTCCTTAACAGGGTCCCCTGGAAACACCATATATTTT; CDR3: CASSLTGSPGNTIYF
V: TRBV9; J: TRBJ1-1; size: many; D: -; DNA: TGTGCCAGCAGCGTAGCGGGGGTGTCAGAAGCTTTCTTT; CDR3: CASSVAGVSEAFF
V: TRBV10-3; J: TRBJ2-7; size: -; D: -; DNA: TGTGCCATCAGCGCCGGGAACGGCCTCAACTACGAGCAGTACTTC; CDR3: CAISAGNGLNYEQYF
V: TRBV7-3; J: TRBJ2-2; size: -; D: -; DNA: TGTGCCAGCAGCTTAAGCATCATCACCGGGGAGCTGTTTTTT; CDR3: CASSLSIITGELFF
V: TRBV7-8; J: TRBJ2-2; size: few; D: -; DNA: TGTGCCAGCAGCTTAGAGAGGTTCCAGAACACCGGGGAGCTGTTTTTT; CDR3: CASSLERFQNTGELFF
V: TRBV7-6; J: TRBJ2-5; size: many; D: -; DNA: TGTGCCAGCAGCTTGACGGGACCTAGGGGGGAGACCCAGTACTTC; CDR3: CASSLTGPRGETQYF
V: TRBV10-3; J: TRBJ1-1; size: -; D: TRBD1; DNA: TGTGCCATCAGTGCTCCCGGGACAGGGGGCACTGAAGCTTTCTTT; CDR3: CAISAPGTGGTEAFF
V: TRBV5-1; J: TRBJ2-5; size: few; D: TRBD2; DNA: TGCGCCAGCAGCTTCTCGAGGACTAGCGGGAGCATGGAGACCCAGTACTTC; CDR3: CASSFSRTSGSMETQYF
V: TRBV20-1; J: TRBJ2-2; size: few; D: TRBD2; DNA: TGCAGTGCTAGAGTACTAGCGGGAGGTCCGAACACCGGGGAGCTGTTTTTT; CDR3: CSARVLAGGPNTGELFF
V: TRBV7-9; J: TRBJ1-4; size: many; D: -; DNA: TGTGCCAGCAGCTTACCGGGGCCTAATGAAAAACTGTTTTTT; CDR3: CASSLPGPNEKLFF
V: TRBV12-3/TRBV12-4; J: TRBJ1-2; size: many; D: -; DNA: TGTGCCAGCAGTTTACCGGGATGGGTTTATGGCTACACCTTC; CDR3: CASSLPGWVYGYTF
V: TRBV7-9; J: TRBJ2-7; size: many; D: -; DNA: TGTGCCAGCGCAGGCCCTAGCTCCTACGAGCAGTACTTC; CDR3: CASAGPSSYEQYF
V: TRBV9; J: TRBJ2-7; size: -; D: TRBD1; DNA: TGTGCCAGCAGCCAAGTGGGACAGGGGCGCCACGAGCAGTACTTC; CDR3: CASSQVGQGRHEQYF
V: TRBV6-2/TRBV6-3; J: TRBJ1-6; size: -; D: TRBD1; DNA: TGTGCCAGCAGTTCCTCCGGGACAGGGGATTCACCCCTCCACTTT; CDR3: CASSSSGTGDSPLHF
V: TRBV7-9; J: TRBJ1-5; size: few; D: -; DNA: TGTGCCAGCAGCGAGGGGGGTGAGGCCCAGCATTTT; CDR3: CASSEGGEAQHF
V: TRBV6-1; J: TRBJ1-4; size: few; D: -; DNA: TGTGCCAGCAGTGAACTAGAAGAAAAACTGTTTTTT; CDR3: CASSELEEKLFF
V: TRBV19; J: TRBJ2-2; size: -; D: -; DNA: TGTGCCAGTAGCGCGACAGGTTTGGTCTTCGCGAACACCGGGGAGCTGTTTTTT; CDR3: CASSATGLVFANTGELFF
V: TRBV5-5; J: TRBJ2-1; size: -; D: TRBD1; DNA: TGTGCCAGCAGCTTGTCCGGGACAGGGGGTCGGGAGCAGTTCTTC; CDR3: CASSLSGTGGREQFF
V: TRBV9; J: TRBJ2-7; size: few; D: TRBD1; DNA: TGTGCCAGCAGTAAGACAGGGGGCATCTACGAGCAGTACTTC; CDR3: CASSKTGGIYEQYF
V: TRBV15; J: TRBJ1-1; size: once; D: -; DNA: TGTGCCACCTGCAGAGAGAATGAAGCTTTCTTT; CDR3: CATCRENEAFF
V: TRBV12-3/TRBV12-4; J: TRBJ2-6; size: -; D: TRBD1; DNA: TGTGCCAGCAGTTACAGGGGAAACGTCCTGACTTTC; CDR3: CASSYRGNVLTF
V: TRBV7-9; J: TRBJ1-3; size: many; D: -; DNA: TGTGCCAGCAGCAAAGGTTACTCTGGAAACACCATATATTTT; CDR3: CASSKGYSGNTIYF
V: TRBV10-3; J: TRBJ1-6; size: -; D: -; DNA: TGTGCCAGCAGGTCCGACCCCTTCTATAATTCACCCCTCCACTTT; CDR3: CASRSDPFYNSPLHF
V: TRBV15; J: TRBJ1-2; size: many; D: TRBD1; DNA: TGTGCCACCAGCGCAGGGGGCGGCTATGGCTACACCTTC; CDR3: CATSAGGGYGYTF
V: TRBV19; J: TRBJ1-5; size: many; D: TRBD1; DNA: TGTGCCAGTAGTATCACCGGGACAGGATGGAGCTACAATCAGCCCCAGCATTTT; CDR3: CASSITGTGWSYNQPQHF
V: TRBV19; J: TRBJ1-2; size: -; D: TRBD1; DNA: TGTGCCAGTAGTCCCGGGACAGGGTATAGCTACACCTTC; CDR3: CASSPGTGYSYTF
V: TRBV12-3/TRBV12-4; J: TRBJ1-1; size: few; D: -; DNA: TGTGCCAGCAGTATGCAGGGCCCCTACACTGAAGCTTTCTTT; CDR3: CASSMQGPYTEAFF
V: TRBV25-1; J: TRBJ2-7; size: many; D: -; DNA: TGTGCCAGCAGTGAATATGGGACACCCTACGAGCAGTACTTC; CDR3: CASSEYGTPYEQYF
V: TRBV25-1; J: TRBJ1-4; size: many; D: -; DNA: TGTGCCAGCAGTGAAGAGACAGGAAATGAAAAACTGTTTTTT; CDR3: CASSEETGNEKLFF
V: TRBV7-9; J: TRBJ2-7; size: -; D: -; DNA: TGTGCCAGCAGCTTAGAGGACAGTTTCAACGAGCAGTACTTC; CDR3: CASSLEDSFNEQYF
V: TRBV2; J: TRBJ2-3; size: -; D: -; DNA: TGTGCCAGCGCAGTTCTGTCCACAGATACGCAGTATTTT; CDR3: CASAVLSTDTQYF
V: TRBV2; J: TRBJ2-5; size: few; D: -; DNA: TGTGCCAGCAGTTACATGCGAGGGGGCCAAGAGACCCAGTACTTC; CDR3: CASSYMRGGQETQYF
V: TRBV20-1; J: TRBJ2-7; size: -; D: -; DNA: TGCAGTGTTAATAGGGAGTCCTACGAGCAGTACTTC; CDR3: CSVNRESYEQYF
V: TRBV7-2; J: TRBJ1-5; size: few; D: -; DNA: TGTGCCAGCAGCTTAGGGCCCCCCCAGCCCCAGCATTTT; CDR3: CASSLGPPQPQHF
V: TRBV9; J: TRBJ1-1; size: many; D: -; DNA: TGTGCCAGCAGCGTAAGCTCGAACACTGAAGCTTTCTTT; CDR3: CASSVSSNTEAFF
V: TRBV11-3; J: TRBJ2-5; size: -; D: -; DNA: TGTGCCAGCAGCCCCTCTGCAGGGTGGGGGGAGACCCAGTACTTC; CDR3: CASSPSAGWGETQYF
V: TRBV12-3/TRBV12-4; J: TRBJ2-5; size: many; D: TRBD1; DNA: TGTGCCAGCAGACCCGGACAGGGAGACGCAGAGACCCAGTACTTC; CDR3: CASRPGQGDAETQYF
V: TRBV2; J: TRBJ1-4; size: many; D: -; DNA: TGTGCCAGCAAACCGACATCAACTAATGAAAAACTGTTTTTT; CDR3: CASKPTSTNEKLFF
V: TRBV4-2; J: TRBJ1-5; size: many; D: -; DNA: TGTGCCAGCAGCCAAGAGGTTGACCTCCCGCATTTT; CDR3: CASSQEVDLPHF
V: TRBV19; J: TRBJ1-5; size: many; D: -; DNA: TGTGCCAGTAGACGAGCGGCAGGGGATCAGCCCCAGCATTTT; CDR3: CASRRAAGDQPQHF
V: TRBV5-4; J: TRBJ1-6; size: many; D: -; DNA: TGTGCCAGCAGCCCCGACCCAGGTCGCAGCAATTCACCCCTCCACTTT; CDR3: CASSPDPGRSNSPLHF
V: TRBV14; J: TRBJ1-1; size: -; D: -; DNA: TGTGCCAGCAGCCAAATCCAGAGGAACACTGAAGCTTTCTTT; CDR3: CASSQIQRNTEAFF
V: TRBV9; J: TRBJ1-6; size: -; D: -; DNA: TGTGCCAGCAGCGATGGCCCCAGATCCTATAATTCACCCCTCCACTTT; CDR3: CASSDGPRSYNSPLHF
V: TRBV29-1; J: TRBJ2-2; size: -; D: -; DNA: TGCAGTGCTCAGGGGGAGGTGAACACCGGGGAGCTGTTTTTT; CDR3: CSAQGEVNTGELFF
V: TRBV7-2; J: TRBJ2-7; size: -; D: TRBD2; DNA: TGTGCCAGCAGCTCGACAGGGACTAGCACCCTCGAGCAGTACTTC; CDR3: CASSSTGTSTLEQYF
V: TRBV7-2; J: TRBJ1-2; size: few; D: -; DNA: TGTGCCAGCAGCCAAGGACACTCCTATGGCTACACCTTT; CDR3: CASSQGHSYGYTF